Shown below are 30 T cell receptor beta chains from a single sample sequenced in a study of cytomegalovirus exposure and HLA in healthy donors. 60 Vbeta and 13 Jbeta primers were used in PCR. TCRdb keeps only in-frame clones here, not all; method: immunoSEQ multiplex PCR. The table records about 270,000 clones, roughly 70% of them present only once. The sequenced material came from PBMCs. These receptors were collected from a female donor in good health and CMV-seronegative.

The chain couples TRBV27 to TRBJ2-2; D unresolved. The germline V and J ends were trimmed by 3 bases and 0 bases, with 8 bases remaining between them. The CDR3 covers 15 residues. Looked up from germline, CDR1 is MNHEY and CDR2 is SMNVEV (reference sequence). The CDR3 reads CASSLEQPNTGELFF. CDR3 in DNA: TGTGCCAGCAGTTTGGAGCAGCCGAACACCGGGGAGCTGTTTTTT.

Of note for this clone: Germline and junction disagree at one end, which may indicate a read error. The sample contains more than one DNA sequence encoding this CDR3. V usage is TRBV7-7 and J usage is TRBJ1-1; D may be TRBD1 (5 bases). The CDR3 covers 13 residues. From germline, CDR1 is SSHAT and CDR2 FNYEAQ (reference sequence). In DNA form, the CDR3 reads TGTGCTAGCTCCCCAGGGATGAACACCGAAGCTTTCTTT. It specifies CASSPGMNTEAFF.

This sequence joins TRBV11-3 and TRBJ1-2; no clear D gene. Germline V CDR1 and CDR2: SGHNT, YENEEA. The CDR3 length is 12 residues. V shed 4 bases and J shed 2 bases, with 5 bases lying between them. Here the CDR3 reads CASSSPNYGYTF. DNA of the CDR3: TGTGCCAGCAGCTCTCCCAACTATGGCTACACCTTC.

The chain employs TRBV6-1 and TRBJ2-7; the match to TRBD1 covers 10 bases. V gave up 6 bases and J gave up 4 bases; unmatched junction bases: 3. CDR3 length equals 13 residues. Germline assignment: CDR1 MNHNS and CDR2 SASEGT. The CDR3 coding sequence is TGTGCCAGCAGGGGACAGGGGAGTTACGAGCAGTACTTC. Translation gives CASRGQGSYEQYF.

This chain connects TRBV6-1 to TRBJ1-1; no reliable D call. CDR1 and CDR2 from the germline V gene are MNHNS and SASEGT. This CDR3 is built from 14 residues. V shed 2 bases and J shed 0 bases, with 7 bases lying between them. The CDR3 protein is CASSELRMNTEAFF. As DNA, the CDR3 is TGTGCCAGCAGTGAACTAAGAATGAACACTGAAGCTTTCTTT.

The chain links TRBV20-1 to TRBJ2-5; possible D gene TRBD2, 5 bases. The V and J ends lost 6 bases and 6 bases respectively, with 11 bases between them. CDR1 and CDR2 (germline): DFQATT, SNEGSKA (reference sequence). The CDR3 runs to 11 residues. CDR3 amino acids: CSAVTGKTQYF. The CDR3 nucleotides read TGCAGTGCCGTCACCGGGAAGACCCAGTACTTC.

This chain's CDR3 is CASSQIQGHEETQYF. The DNA for the CDR3 is TGTGCCAGCAGCCAAATACAGGGGCATGAAGAGACCCAGTACTTC. The chain uses TRBV7-9 and TRBJ2-5, with 7 bases identical to TRBD1. The V segment lost 5 bases and the J segment 3 bases; nucleotides outside the gene matches: 9. Germline assignment: CDR1 SEHNR and CDR2 FQNEAQ (reference sequence). The CDR3 totals 15 residues.

Points on this clone: A read error may account for a junction end that differs from germline. The genes are TRBV7-9 and TRBJ2-7; the match to TRBD2 covers 9 bases. The CDR3 length is 16 residues. Germline V gives CDR1 SEHNR, CDR2 FQNEAQ (reference sequence). The CDR3 loop is CSSSHQRVSGSYEQYF. The CDR3, as DNA: TGTTCCAGCAGCCATCAAAGGGTTAGCGGGAGTTACGAGCAGTACTTC. The whole variable domain, remainder taken from reference TRBV7-9 and TRBJ2-7, is DTGVSQNPRHKITKRGQNVTFRCDPISEHNRLYWYRQTLGQGPEFLTYFQNEAQLEKSRLLSDRFSAERPKGSFSTLEIQRTEQGDSAMYLCSSSHQRVSGSYEQYFGPGTRLTVT.

The CDR3 coding sequence is TGTGCCAGCTCACCCACCGGGACAGGGTATAATTCACCCCTCCACTTT. It encodes CASSPTGTGYNSPLHF. The chain couples TRBV18 to TRBJ1-6; 9 positions match TRBD1. Germline V gene data show CDR1 as KGHSH and CDR2 as LQKENI. This CDR3 comprises 16 residues. The V gene end was trimmed by 3 bases and the J gene end by 4 bases; junction bases not matched to a gene: 4.

The V and J genes are TRBV27 and TRBJ1-1; TRBD1 agrees at 7 bases. The V and J ends lost 2 bases and 9 bases, in that order; junction bases with no gene match: 3. The CDR3 is 12 amino acids. Germline V CDR1 and CDR2: MNHEY, SMNVEV (reference sequence). The DNA for the CDR3 is TGTGCCAGCAGTTTACGACAGGGCCAAGCTTTCTTT. Translated: CASSLRQGQAFF.

The chain joins TRBV9 to TRBJ2-3; 11 bases are shared with TRBD2. Germline V gene lookup returns CDR1 SGDLS and CDR2 YYNGEE. There are 16 residues in the CDR3. V trimming: 3 bases; J trimming: 2 bases; junction bases outside the gene matches: 5. DNA of the CDR3: TGTGCCAGCAGCGCCGGGACTAGCGGACTCACAGATACGCAGTATTTT. Amino acid sequence: CASSAGTSGLTDTQYF.

This chain joins TRBV7-2 and TRBJ1-1; D unclear. Germline V lookup: CDR1 SGHTA, CDR2 FQGNSA. The germline V and J ends were trimmed by 5 bases and 1 base, with 8 bases remaining between them. The CDR3 has 13 amino acids. CDR3 sequence: CASSPGRNTEAFF. CDR3 nucleotides: TGTGCCAGCAGCCCGGGGAGGAACACTGAAGCTTTCTTT.

Written as DNA, the CDR3 is TGTGCCAGCAGCTTAGAGCGTGAGCCTGGAAACACCATATATTTT. Its translation is CASSLEREPGNTIYF. The V call is TRBV7-8, the J call TRBJ1-3; D not certain. This CDR3 spans 15 amino acids. Trimming cost V 1 base and J 2 bases, with 9 bases left between them. CDR1 and CDR2 from the germline V gene are SGHVS and FQNEAQ.

The V gene is TRBV6-6, the J gene TRBJ2-3; 14 bases fit TRBD2. The germline CDR1 and CDR2 sequences are MNHNY and SVGAGI (reference sequence). The junction had 5 bases not matched to a gene; V was cut back by 6 bases and J by 3 bases. The CDR3 covers 16 residues. The DNA for the CDR3 is TGTGCCAGCAGCCTCGGGACTAGCGGGAGTACAGATACGCAGTATTTT. This codes for CASSLGTSGSTDTQYF.

The chain carries TRBV6-6 and TRBJ2-7; D perhaps matches TRBD1 (6 bases). Per germline, CDR1 MNHNY and CDR2 SVGAGI (reference sequence). V was cut by 5 bases and J by 4 bases, with 12 bases left in between. The CDR3 runs to 13 residues. The CDR3 nucleotides read TGTGCCAGCAGTCGACGCCAGGGGTACGAGCAGTACTTC. Translating it yields CASSRRQGYEQYF.

The rearrangement uses TRBV9 and TRBJ2-1; 8 bases map to TRBD2. Losses at the gene ends were 1 base for V and 6 bases for J; bases not matched to a gene: 6. There are 15 residues in the CDR3. Germline assignment: CDR1 SGDLS and CDR2 YYNGEE. The CDR3 spells CASSVQVGRANEQFF. Written as DNA, the CDR3 is TGTGCCAGCAGCGTACAGGTCGGGAGGGCCAATGAGCAGTTCTTC.

In the case of this clone: The sample carries other DNA sequences with the same CDR3. The genes are TRBV5-1 and TRBJ1-1; maybe TRBD1 (5 bases). This CDR3 is 14 amino acids long. V was clipped by 3 bases and J by 1 base, with 10 bases between them. Germline V CDR1 and CDR2: SGHRS, YFSETQ. The CDR3: CASSSGGGNTEAFF. CDR3 coding DNA: TGCGCCAGCAGCTCCGGGGGGGGGAACACTGAAGCTTTCTTT.

V is TRBV5-1 and J is TRBJ2-5; TRBD2 aligns across 9 bases. The DNA matches TRBJ2-7 better at its end, which makes the J call doubtful. The V gene's germline CDR1 is SGHRS and CDR2 YFSETQ. This CDR3 has 15 amino acids. The chain's CDR3 is CASSLESGGINEQYF. DNA of the CDR3: TGCGCCAGCAGCTTGGAAAGCGGGGGGATCAACGAGCAGTACTTC.

The chain recombines TRBV6-5 with TRBJ1-1, with D uncertain. Germline CDR1 reads MNHEY; CDR2 reads SVGAGI. The CDR3 totals 15 residues. Trimming stripped 4 bases from V and 3 bases from J, with 15 bases between. The CDR3 region is CASSSIAEKDTEAFF. The CDR3 nucleotides are TGTGCCAGCAGTTCCATAGCCGAGAAGGACACTGAAGCTTTCTTT.

The chain has TRBV11-3 and TRBJ2-7; D possibly corresponds to TRBD1 (5 bases). Looked up from germline, CDR1 is SGHNT and CDR2 is YENEEA. The CDR3 has 14 amino acids. Deletions cut 4 bases from V and 3 bases from J, with 13 bases between. Here the CDR3 reads CASSWTLPLYEQYF. The DNA for the CDR3 is TGTGCCAGCAGCTGGACACTTCCACTCTACGAGCAGTACTTC.

The V gene is TRBV6-5, the J gene TRBJ2-7; 8 nucleotides align to TRBD2. The CDR3 extends over 15 amino acids. The V segment lost 4 bases and the J segment 4 bases; nucleotides outside the gene matches: 9. CDR1 is MNHEY and CDR2 is SVGAGI in the germline V gene. The DNA for the CDR3 is TGTGCCAGCAGTTTCAGCGGGAGAGGGAAGTACGAGCAGTACTTC. It translates to CASSFSGRGKYEQYF.

This chain connects TRBV5-1 to TRBJ1-4; TRBD1 might be the D (6 bases). Trimming took 4 bases from V and 0 from J, leaving 16 bases between them. The CDR3 is 17 residues long. Germline-derived CDR1 and CDR2 are SGHRS and YFSETQ. Here the CDR3 reads CASSRGLRDTTNEKLFF. As DNA, the CDR3 is TGCGCCAGCAGCAGGGGTTTGAGGGACACAACTAATGAAAAACTGTTTTTT.

The gene calls are TRBV7-9 and TRBJ2-1, with TRBD2 identical over 13 bases. The CDR3 is made up of 15 amino acids. Trimming removed 6 bases from V and 9 bases from J; junction bases left unmatched: 8. Germline values: CDR1 SEHNR, CDR2 FQNEAQ (reference sequence). The CDR3 reads CASRLAGGVFSEQFF. CDR3 nucleotide sequence: TGTGCCAGCAGACTAGCGGGAGGGGTTTTCAGTGAGCAGTTCTTC.

The chain carries TRBV6-1 and TRBJ1-3, with D possibly TRBD1 on 6 matching bases. The CDR3 contains 13 residues. Germline V gene sequence: CDR1 MNHNS, CDR2 SASEGT. Trimming took off 11 bases at V and 2 bases at J, with 13 bases between the two ends. The CDR3 DNA is TGTGCCTGCACAGGGCTCACTGGAAACACCATATATTTT. Translation: CACTGLTGNTIYF.

This rearrangement joins TRBV7-9 to TRBJ2-7; D is unclear. The V end was cut by 5 bases, the J end by 2 bases, with 4 bases between. Germline V gene sequence: CDR1 SEHNR, CDR2 FQNEAQ (reference sequence). This CDR3 has 11 residues. The CDR3 DNA reads TGTGCCAGCAGCGGCACCTACGAGCAGTACTTC. Translated: CASSGTYEQYF.

This chain links TRBV6-5 with TRBJ2-1; 11 bases are shared with TRBD2. The CDR3 runs to 13 residues. The V segment lost 6 bases and the J segment 5 bases; nucleotides outside the gene matches: 0. Germline V gene sequence: CDR1 MNHEY, CDR2 SVGAGI. The CDR3 loop reads CASRLAGDNEQFF. The CDR3 nucleotides read TGTGCCAGCAGACTAGCGGGAGACAATGAGCAGTTCTTC.

This chain links TRBV13 with TRBJ1-1; 8 bases line up with TRBD1. The CDR3 has 16 amino acids. The V segment lost 5 bases and the J segment 3 bases; nucleotides outside the gene matches: 11. CDR1 and CDR2 from the germline V gene are PRHDT and FYEKMQ (reference sequence). CDR3 amino acids: CASSPRTGKGDTEAFF. The CDR3, as DNA: TGTGCCAGCAGCCCCCGGACAGGGAAGGGAGACACTGAAGCTTTCTTT.

The rearrangement links TRBV28 to TRBJ2-1, with TRBD2 matching 12 bases. This CDR3 region has 17 residues. Germline V gene lookup returns CDR1 MDHEN and CDR2 SYDVKM. The junction had 12 bases not matched to a gene; V was cut back by 5 bases and J by 7 bases. The CDR3 sequence is CASSPGFLTSGRNEQFF. CDR3 nucleotide sequence: TGTGCCAGCAGTCCGGGATTTCTGACTAGCGGGAGAAATGAGCAGTTCTTC.

The chain joins TRBV9 to TRBJ1-2; D gene uncertain. CDR3 length equals 12 residues. The V gene lost 0 bases and the J gene lost 10 bases, with 10 bases spanning the gap. CDR1 and CDR2 (germline): SGDLS, YYNGEE. CDR3 bases: TGTGCCAGCAGCGTAGGCCTTGAACACTACACCTTC. Encoded protein: CASSVGLEHYTF.

This clone was recorded only once. The chain links TRBV7-2 to TRBJ2-2, with D unclear. Trimming shortened V by 5 bases and J by 5 bases, and 9 bases separated the two germline ends. This CDR3 region has 13 residues. The germline V gene has CDR1 SGHTA and CDR2 FQGNSA. The CDR3 reads CASSPQFTGELFF. The CDR3 DNA is TGTGCCAGCAGCCCCCAATTTACCGGGGAGCTGTTTTTT.